The source of this T cell receptor (beta chain) is a study of OX40 agonist ivuxolimab in advanced cancers. In this sample, this clone turned up a few times. This sample includes further DNA sequences coding for the same CDR3. TCRdb keeps only in-frame clones here, not all; method: immunoSEQ multiplex PCR. The sample comprises tens of thousands of clones, roughly 84% of which are singletons, and 4.6% rests with the top ten. Source: CD4+ or CD8+ T cells sorted from blood, taken in a trial of the OX40 agonist ivuxolimab. This TCR came from an adult with an advanced solid tumor such as melanoma, head and neck, liver or kidney cancer.

The CDR3 spells CASSRQGPQPQHF. For the CDR3, the DNA is TGTGCCAGTAGTCGACAGGGCCCTCAGCCCCAGCATTTT. The gene calls are TRBV19 and TRBJ1-5, with 7 bases aligning to TRBD1. Germline values: CDR1 LNHDA, CDR2 SQIVND (reference sequence). This CDR3 is 13 amino acids long. V was pared by 5 bases and J by 6 bases, with 4 bases of the junction left unmatched.